A selection of T cell receptor beta chains follows, all from one sample in a study of shared clonotypes between healthy human individuals. Sequencing used immunoSEQ multiplex PCR; TCRdb keeps in-frame clones, though not all of them. Of roughly 1,100,000 clones detected, approximately 76% appear once; the ten largest clones hold 1.4%. Sequenced sample: memory CD4+ T cells sorted from blood. These receptors originate from a man between 18 and 35 years old in good health. Each CDR3 is given with its conserved first and last residue. The order of the fields is CDR3 DNA, CDR3 protein, D gene, J gene, clone size, CDR3 length, V gene. D genes are given only for firm matches. Rows may omit the clone size; those that give it use once, few, many or a size class.

cdr3_nt: TGTGCCAGCCGGAGCCCCACCCATGGCAATCAGCCCCAGCATTTT
cdr3_aa: CASRSPTHGNQPQHF
d_call: -
j_call: TRBJ1-5
clone_size: few
cdr3_length: 15
v_call: TRBV5-8

cdr3_nt: TGTGCCAGCAGCTTGCACAACCAAGAGACCCAGTACTTC
cdr3_aa: CASSLHNQETQYF
d_call: -
j_call: TRBJ2-5
clone_size: -
cdr3_length: 13
v_call: TRBV5-4

cdr3_nt: TGCGCCAGCAGCTCGGGGGGACAGGATGGCTACACCTTC
cdr3_aa: CASSSGGQDGYTF
d_call: TRBD1
j_call: TRBJ1-2
clone_size: -
cdr3_length: 13
v_call: TRBV5-1

cdr3_nt: TGCGCCAGCAGCCCTCGGGCGACAGGGGCGAGAGAGACCCAGTACTTC
cdr3_aa: CASSPRATGARETQYF
d_call: TRBD1
j_call: TRBJ2-5
clone_size: -
cdr3_length: 16
v_call: TRBV5-1

cdr3_nt: TGTGCCAGCAGCCAGGGACTCCATAATTCACCCCTCCACTTT
cdr3_aa: CASSQGLHNSPLHF
d_call: -
j_call: TRBJ1-6
clone_size: -
cdr3_length: 14
v_call: TRBV5-6

cdr3_nt: TGTGCCAGCAGTATCTTGCAGGGGGGGAACTATGGCTACACCTTC
cdr3_aa: CASSILQGGNYGYTF
d_call: TRBD1
j_call: TRBJ1-2
clone_size: -
cdr3_length: 15
v_call: TRBV2

cdr3_nt: TGTGCCAGCAGCGTAGTTCCGGGGGGCACTAATGAAAAACTGTTTTTT
cdr3_aa: CASSVVPGGTNEKLFF
d_call: -
j_call: TRBJ1-4
clone_size: -
cdr3_length: 16
v_call: TRBV9

cdr3_nt: TGTGCCAGCAGCTCACTTAGCGGTGGACAGACCCAGTACTTC
cdr3_aa: CASSSLSGGQTQYF
d_call: -
j_call: TRBJ2-5
clone_size: -
cdr3_length: 14
v_call: TRBV7-6

cdr3_nt: TGCAGCGTCAGGCCGGGGGGAGGCACAGATACGCAGTATTTT
cdr3_aa: CSVRPGGGTDTQYF
d_call: TRBD2
j_call: TRBJ2-3
clone_size: few
cdr3_length: 14
v_call: TRBV29-1

cdr3_nt: TGTGCCAGCAGTTACCGGGACGAGGCTTTCTTT
cdr3_aa: CASSYRDEAFF
d_call: -
j_call: TRBJ1-1
clone_size: few
cdr3_length: 11
v_call: TRBV2

cdr3_nt: TGCGCCAGCAGCCAAGACAGGGTAAGCTCCTACGAGCAGTACTTC
cdr3_aa: CASSQDRVSSYEQYF
d_call: -
j_call: TRBJ2-7
clone_size: -
cdr3_length: 15
v_call: TRBV4-3

cdr3_nt: TGTGCCACCAGCACCGGGACAGGGGGGTCCTACAATGAGCAGTTCTTC
cdr3_aa: CATSTGTGGSYNEQFF
d_call: TRBD1
j_call: TRBJ2-1
clone_size: -
cdr3_length: 16
v_call: TRBV15

cdr3_nt: TGTGCCACTGTCGGAAGTTTGAACACTGAAGCTTTCTTT
cdr3_aa: CATVGSLNTEAFF
d_call: -
j_call: TRBJ1-1
clone_size: -
cdr3_length: 13
v_call: TRBV6-5

cdr3_nt: TGTGCCAGCAGTTCTCTCCAGGGACCTATGCACTTC
cdr3_aa: CASSSLQGPMHF
d_call: -
j_call: TRBJ2-7
clone_size: -
cdr3_length: 12
v_call: TRBV28

cdr3_nt: TGCAGCGTTGAAGGCCGCCTGGCCGCGGGAGGGCAGTTCTTC
cdr3_aa: CSVEGRLAAGGQFF
d_call: TRBD2
j_call: TRBJ2-1
clone_size: -
cdr3_length: 14
v_call: TRBV29-1

cdr3_nt: TGTGCCAGCAGTCGAAAGACCTACCAGTACTTC
cdr3_aa: CASSRKTYQYF
d_call: -
j_call: TRBJ2-5
clone_size: -
cdr3_length: 11
v_call: TRBV28

cdr3_nt: TGTGCCAGCAGTTTAAGTACCAACACCCGGGGCTACACCTTC
cdr3_aa: CASSLSTNTRGYTF
d_call: -
j_call: TRBJ1-2
clone_size: once
cdr3_length: 14
v_call: TRBV28

cdr3_nt: TGCGCCAGCAGCCTGGGGGACTTGCGGGAAGCTTTCTTT
cdr3_aa: CASSLGDLREAFF
d_call: -
j_call: TRBJ1-1
clone_size: once
cdr3_length: 13
v_call: TRBV5-1

cdr3_nt: TGTGCCAGCAGCCCCCAACAGGGACTCTTGAACACTGAAGCTTTCTTT
cdr3_aa: CASSPQQGLLNTEAFF
d_call: -
j_call: TRBJ1-1
clone_size: -
cdr3_length: 16
v_call: TRBV7-8